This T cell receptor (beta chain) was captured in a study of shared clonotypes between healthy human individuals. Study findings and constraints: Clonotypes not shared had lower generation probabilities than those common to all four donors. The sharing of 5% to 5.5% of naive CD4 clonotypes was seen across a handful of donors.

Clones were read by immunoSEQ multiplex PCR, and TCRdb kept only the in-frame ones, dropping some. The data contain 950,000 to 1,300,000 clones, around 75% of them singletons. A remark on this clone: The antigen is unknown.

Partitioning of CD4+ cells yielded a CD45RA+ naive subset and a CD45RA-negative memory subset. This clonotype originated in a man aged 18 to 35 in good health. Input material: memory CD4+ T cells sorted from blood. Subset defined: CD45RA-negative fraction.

CDR3 sequence reads: CSVVLAGFYEQYF. The CDR3 DNA follows: TGCAGCGTTGTCCTAGCGGGATTCTACGAGCAGTACTTC. The chain is built from TRBV29-1 and TRBJ2-7; TRBD2 agrees at 9 bases. After removal of 4 bases from V and 3 bases from J, the junction contained 4 bases not matched to a gene. The CDR3 contains 13 residues. Germline V gene data show CDR1 as SQVTM and CDR2 as ANQGSEA.